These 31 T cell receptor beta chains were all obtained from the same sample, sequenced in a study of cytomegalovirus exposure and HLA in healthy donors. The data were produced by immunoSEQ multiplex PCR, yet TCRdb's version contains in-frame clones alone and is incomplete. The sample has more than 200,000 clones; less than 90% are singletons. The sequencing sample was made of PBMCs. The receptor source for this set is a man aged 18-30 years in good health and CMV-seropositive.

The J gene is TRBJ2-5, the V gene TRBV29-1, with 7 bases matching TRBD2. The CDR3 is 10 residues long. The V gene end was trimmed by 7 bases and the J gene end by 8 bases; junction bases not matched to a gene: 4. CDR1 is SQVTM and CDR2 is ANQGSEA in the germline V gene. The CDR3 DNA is TGCAGCGGGCTAGCGGAAACCCAGTACTTC. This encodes CSGLAETQYF. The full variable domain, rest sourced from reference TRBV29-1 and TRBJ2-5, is SAVISQKPSRDICQRGTSLTIQCQVDSQVTMMFWYRQQPGQSLTLIATANQGSEATYESGFVIDKFPISRPNLTFSTLTVSNMSPEDSSIYLCSGLAETQYFGPGTRLLVL.

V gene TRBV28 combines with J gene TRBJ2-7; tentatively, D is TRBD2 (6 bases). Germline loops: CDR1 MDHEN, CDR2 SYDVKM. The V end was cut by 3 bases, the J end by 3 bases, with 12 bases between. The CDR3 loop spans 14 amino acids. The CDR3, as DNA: TGTGCCAGCAGTTTTGGGACTGGGGGCTACGAGCAGTACTTC. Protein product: CASSFGTGGYEQYF.

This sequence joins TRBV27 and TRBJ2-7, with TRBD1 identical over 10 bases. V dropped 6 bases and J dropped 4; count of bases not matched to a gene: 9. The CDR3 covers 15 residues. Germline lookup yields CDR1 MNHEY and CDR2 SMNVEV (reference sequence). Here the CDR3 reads CASRKLGTGEYEQYF. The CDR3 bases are TGTGCCAGCAGGAAACTGGGGACAGGGGAATACGAGCAGTACTTC.

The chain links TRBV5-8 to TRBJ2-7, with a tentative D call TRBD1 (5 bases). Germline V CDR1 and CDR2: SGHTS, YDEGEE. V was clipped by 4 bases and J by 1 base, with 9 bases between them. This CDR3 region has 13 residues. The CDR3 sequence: CASSHQGSYEQYF. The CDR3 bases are TGTGCCAGCAGCCACCAGGGTTCCTACGAGCAGTACTTC.

CDR3 residues: CASSPTRSYEQYF. The CDR3, as DNA: TGTGCCAGCAGCCCTACCCGCTCCTACGAGCAGTACTTC. The chain joins TRBV7-9 to TRBJ2-7; D gene ambiguous. Trimming shortened V by 5 bases and J by 0 bases, and 8 bases separated the two germline ends. CDR3 length: 13 residues. The V gene's germline CDR1 is SEHNR and CDR2 FQNEAQ (reference sequence).

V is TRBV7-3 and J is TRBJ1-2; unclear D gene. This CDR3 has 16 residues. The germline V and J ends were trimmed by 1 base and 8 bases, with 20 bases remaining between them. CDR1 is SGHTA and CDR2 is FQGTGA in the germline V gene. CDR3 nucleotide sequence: TGTGCCAGCAGCTTAATCGGGTCGGCAGGCACCGGAGGCTACACCTTC. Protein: CASSLIGSAGTGGYTF.

The CDR3 bases are TGTGCCAGCAGCGTAGAAGGCTCTGGGGCTGGAAACACCATATATTTT. This gives the protein CASSVEGSGAGNTIYF. V gene TRBV9 combines with J gene TRBJ1-3; D gene ambiguous. Trimming stripped 0 bases from V and 2 bases from J, with 12 bases between. The germline gives CDR1 SGDLS, CDR2 YYNGEE. This CDR3 has 16 residues.

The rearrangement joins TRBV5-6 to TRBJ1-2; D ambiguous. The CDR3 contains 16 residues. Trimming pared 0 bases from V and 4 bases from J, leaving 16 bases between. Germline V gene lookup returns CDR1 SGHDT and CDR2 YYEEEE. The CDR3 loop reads CASSLGGIGALYGYTF. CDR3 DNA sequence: TGTGCCAGCAGCTTGGGAGGGATCGGAGCCCTCTATGGCTACACCTTC.

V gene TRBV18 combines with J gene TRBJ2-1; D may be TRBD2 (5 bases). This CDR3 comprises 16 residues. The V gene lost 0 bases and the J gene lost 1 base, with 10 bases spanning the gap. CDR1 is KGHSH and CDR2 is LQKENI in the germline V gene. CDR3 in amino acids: CASSPPSPGSYNEQFF. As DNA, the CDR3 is TGTGCCAGCTCACCACCGTCGCCGGGATCCTACAATGAGCAGTTCTTC.

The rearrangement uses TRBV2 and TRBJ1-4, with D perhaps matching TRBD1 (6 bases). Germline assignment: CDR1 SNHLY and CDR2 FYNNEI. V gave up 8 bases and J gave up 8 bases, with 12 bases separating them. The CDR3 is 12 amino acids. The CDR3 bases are TGTGCCAGCGGGGGGCTTGGCGAAAAACTGTTTTTT. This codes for CASGGLGEKLFF.

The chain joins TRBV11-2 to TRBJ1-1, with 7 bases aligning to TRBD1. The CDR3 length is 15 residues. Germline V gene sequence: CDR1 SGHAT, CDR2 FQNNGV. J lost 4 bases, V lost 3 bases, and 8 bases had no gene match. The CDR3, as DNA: TGTGCCAGCAGCTTGGCTATAGGGGGCGGCACTGAAGCTTTCTTT. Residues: CASSLAIGGGTEAFF.

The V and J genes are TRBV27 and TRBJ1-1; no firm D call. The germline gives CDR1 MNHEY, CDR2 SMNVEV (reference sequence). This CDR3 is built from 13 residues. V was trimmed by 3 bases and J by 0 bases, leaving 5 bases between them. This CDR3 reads CASSFALNTEAFF. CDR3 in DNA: TGTGCCAGCAGTTTCGCATTGAACACTGAAGCTTTCTTT.

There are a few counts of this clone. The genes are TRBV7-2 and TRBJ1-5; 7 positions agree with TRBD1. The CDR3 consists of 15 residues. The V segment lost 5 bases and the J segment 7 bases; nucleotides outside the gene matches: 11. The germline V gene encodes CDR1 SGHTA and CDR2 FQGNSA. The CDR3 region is CASSQYTGEEQPQHF. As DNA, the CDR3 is TGTGCCAGCAGCCAATACACAGGGGAAGAACAGCCCCAGCATTTT.

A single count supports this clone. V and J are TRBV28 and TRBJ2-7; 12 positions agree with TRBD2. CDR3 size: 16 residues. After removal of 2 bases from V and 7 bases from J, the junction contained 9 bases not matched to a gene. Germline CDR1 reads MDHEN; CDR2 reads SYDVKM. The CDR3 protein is CASSLGLAGGPEEQYF. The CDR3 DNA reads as TGTGCCAGCAGTTTAGGGCTAGCGGGAGGGCCTGAGGAGCAGTACTTC.

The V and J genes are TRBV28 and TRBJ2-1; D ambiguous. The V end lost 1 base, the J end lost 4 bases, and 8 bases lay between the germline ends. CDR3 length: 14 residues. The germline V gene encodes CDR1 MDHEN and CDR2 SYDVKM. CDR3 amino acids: CASSLLGEYNEQFF. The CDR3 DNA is TGTGCCAGCAGTTTATTAGGAGAATACAATGAGCAGTTCTTC. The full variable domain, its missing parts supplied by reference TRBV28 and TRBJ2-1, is DVKVTQSSRYLVKRTGEKVFLECVQDMDHENMFWYRQDPGLGLRLIYFSYDVKMKEKGDIPEGYSVSREKKERFSLILESASTNQTSMYLCASSLLGEYNEQFFGPGTRLTVL.

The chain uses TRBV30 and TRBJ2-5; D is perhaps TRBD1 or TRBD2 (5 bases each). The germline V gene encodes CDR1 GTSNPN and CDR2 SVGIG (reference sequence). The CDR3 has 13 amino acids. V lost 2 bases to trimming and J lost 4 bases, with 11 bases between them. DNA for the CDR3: TGTGCCTGGAGTTTCGGGGCGAGAGAGACCCAGTACTTC. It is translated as CAWSFGARETQYF.

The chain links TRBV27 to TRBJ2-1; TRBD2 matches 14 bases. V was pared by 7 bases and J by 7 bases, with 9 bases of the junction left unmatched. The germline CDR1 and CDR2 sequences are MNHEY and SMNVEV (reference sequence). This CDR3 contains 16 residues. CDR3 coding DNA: TGTGCCAGCAACATTCGACTAGCGGGAGGGCCGAATGAGCAGTTCTTC. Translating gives CASNIRLAGGPNEQFF.

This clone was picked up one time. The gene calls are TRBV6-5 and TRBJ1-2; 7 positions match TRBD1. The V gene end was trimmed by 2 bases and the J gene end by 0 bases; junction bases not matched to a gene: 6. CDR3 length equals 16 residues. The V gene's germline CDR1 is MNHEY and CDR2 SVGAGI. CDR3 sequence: CASSYRDSTTNYGYTF. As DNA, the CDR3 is TGTGCCAGCAGTTACAGGGACAGTACGACTAACTATGGCTACACCTTC.

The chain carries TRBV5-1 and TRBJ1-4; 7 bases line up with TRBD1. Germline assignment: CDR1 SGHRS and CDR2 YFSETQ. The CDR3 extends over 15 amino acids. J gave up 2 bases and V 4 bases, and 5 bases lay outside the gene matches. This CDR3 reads CASSPTGTTNEKLFF. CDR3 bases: TGCGCCAGCAGCCCGACAGGGACCACTAATGAAAAACTGTTTTTT.

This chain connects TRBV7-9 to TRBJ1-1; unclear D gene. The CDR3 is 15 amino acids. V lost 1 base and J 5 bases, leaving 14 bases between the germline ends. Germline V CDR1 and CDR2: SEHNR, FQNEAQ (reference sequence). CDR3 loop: CASSLEVSRGTEAFF. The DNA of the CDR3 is TGTGCCAGCAGCTTAGAAGTATCAAGAGGGACTGAAGCTTTCTTT.

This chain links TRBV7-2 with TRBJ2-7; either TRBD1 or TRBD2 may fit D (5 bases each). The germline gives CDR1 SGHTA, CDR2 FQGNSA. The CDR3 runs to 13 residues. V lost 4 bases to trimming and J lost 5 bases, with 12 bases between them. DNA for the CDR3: TGTGCCAGCAGCTGGGACGGATCGGACGAGCAGTACTTC. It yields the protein CASSWDGSDEQYF.

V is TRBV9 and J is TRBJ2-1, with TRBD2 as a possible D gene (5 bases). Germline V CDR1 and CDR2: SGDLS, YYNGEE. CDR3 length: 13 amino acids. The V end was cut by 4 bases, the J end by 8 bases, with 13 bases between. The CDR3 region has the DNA TGTGCCAGCAGCTCACGCCCCGGGGATGAGCAGTTCTTC. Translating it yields CASSSRPGDEQFF.

CDR3 coding DNA: TGTGCCAGCAGCTTATTAAAGGGGGAAAAACTGTTTTTT. The encoded protein is CASSLLKGEKLFF. The chain combines TRBV7-3 with TRBJ1-4; tentative D call: TRBD1 (5 bases). Germline CDR1 and CDR2: SGHTA and FQGTGA. With 2 bases removed from V and 8 bases from J, the gap between germline ends came to 9 bases. The CDR3 is 13 amino acids.

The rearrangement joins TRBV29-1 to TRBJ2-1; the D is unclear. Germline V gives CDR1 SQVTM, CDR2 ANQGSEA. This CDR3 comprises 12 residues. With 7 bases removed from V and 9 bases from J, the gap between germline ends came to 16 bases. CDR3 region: CSGLIQTAEQFF. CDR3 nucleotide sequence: TGCAGCGGACTGATTCAGACTGCTGAGCAGTTCTTC.

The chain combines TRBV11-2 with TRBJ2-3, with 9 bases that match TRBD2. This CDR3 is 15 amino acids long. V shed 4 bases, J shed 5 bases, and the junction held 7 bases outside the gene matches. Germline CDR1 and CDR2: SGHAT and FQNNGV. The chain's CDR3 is CASSSRLAVGDTQYF. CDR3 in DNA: TGTGCCAGCAGCTCCCGACTAGCGGTTGGAGATACGCAGTATTTT.

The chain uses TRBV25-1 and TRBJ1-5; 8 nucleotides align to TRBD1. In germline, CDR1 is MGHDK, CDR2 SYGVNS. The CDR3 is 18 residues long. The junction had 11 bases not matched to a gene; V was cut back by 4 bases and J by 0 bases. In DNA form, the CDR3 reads TGTGCCAGCAGTGCCTTAGGACAGGGAAGAACTAGCAATCAGCCCCAGCATTTT. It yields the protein CASSALGQGRTSNQPQHF.

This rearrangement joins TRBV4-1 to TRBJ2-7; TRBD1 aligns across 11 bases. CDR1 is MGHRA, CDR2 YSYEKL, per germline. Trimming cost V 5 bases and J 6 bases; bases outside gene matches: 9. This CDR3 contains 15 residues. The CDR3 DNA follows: TGCGCCAGCAGCTACCGGGACAGGGGGGAGGGCGAGCAGTACTTC. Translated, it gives CASSYRDRGEGEQYF.

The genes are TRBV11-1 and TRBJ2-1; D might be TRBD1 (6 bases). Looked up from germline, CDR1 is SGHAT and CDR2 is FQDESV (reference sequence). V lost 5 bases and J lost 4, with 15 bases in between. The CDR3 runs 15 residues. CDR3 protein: CASSLQRQGYNEQFF. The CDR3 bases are TGTGCCAGCAGCCTGCAGCGGCAGGGGTACAATGAGCAGTTCTTC.

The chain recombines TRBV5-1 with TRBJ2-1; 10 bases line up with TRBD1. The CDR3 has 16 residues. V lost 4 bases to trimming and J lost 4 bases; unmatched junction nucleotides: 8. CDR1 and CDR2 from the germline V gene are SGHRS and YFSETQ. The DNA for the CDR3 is TGCGCCAGCAGCCACGAGGCGGGACAGGGGTACAATGAGCAGTTCTTC. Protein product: CASSHEAGQGYNEQFF.

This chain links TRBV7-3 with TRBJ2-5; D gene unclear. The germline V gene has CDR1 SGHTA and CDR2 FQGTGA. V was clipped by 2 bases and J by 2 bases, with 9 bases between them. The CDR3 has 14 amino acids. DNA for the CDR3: TGTGCCAGCAGCTTAGTTGGCGGTCAAGAGACCCAGTACTTC. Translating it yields CASSLVGGQETQYF.

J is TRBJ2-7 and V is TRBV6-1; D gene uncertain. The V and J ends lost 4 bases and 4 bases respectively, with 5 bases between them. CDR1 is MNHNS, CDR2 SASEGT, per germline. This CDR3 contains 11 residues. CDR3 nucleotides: TGTGCCAGCAGTGGGTTATACGAGCAGTACTTC. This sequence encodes CASSGLYEQYF.